Listed here are 7 T cell receptor beta chains from one sample, sequenced in a study of regulatory T cells in long-lasting Graves disease. Time point defined: newly diagnosed GD, antithyroid drugs for less than 3 months. Preparation of the TCR library used RNA extracted from PBMCs. Assembly of TCR beta libraries relied on iRepertoire HTBI primers together with Arm-PCR of CDR3 regions. MiXCR was run by TCRdb on the multiplex PCR reads, yielding one entry per CDR3 protein. Among roughly 420,000 distinct CDR3 sequences, 13% to 15% were seen once, and the ten largest hold more than 15%. The same sample was also used in a study of T cells in Graves' hyperthyroidism and ophthalmopathy.

The source material was peripheral blood mononuclear cells (PBMCs), sampled at new diagnosis, from a patient treated with antithyroid drugs. Receptors were obtained from a woman aged 50 to 60 with Graves disease.

This clonotype was counted between two and nine times. This chain joins TRBV2 and TRBJ2-7; 9 bases are a match to TRBD1. CDR3 length equals 16 residues. V shed 3 bases and J 0 bases; nucleotides not matched to a gene: 6. Germline CDR1 SNHLY, CDR2 FYNNEI. The CDR3 DNA reads as TGTGCCAGCAGTGACGCCGGGACAGGGAACTCCTACGAGCAGTACTTC. Protein: CASSDAGTGNSYEQYF.

This clonotype was observed at least ten times. The chain links TRBV27 to TRBJ2-3; D ambiguous. The V gene's germline CDR1 is MNHEY and CDR2 SMNVEV (reference sequence). This CDR3 spans 13 amino acids. Trimming removed 8 bases from V and 1 base from J, with 10 bases in between. Here the CDR3 reads CASHPTGTDTQYF. Written as DNA, the CDR3 is TGTGCCAGCCATCCTACCGGCACAGATACGCAGTATTTT.

This clonotype was observed at least ten times. DNA for the CDR3: TGTGCCAGCAGTAGCGAGGGACCTCGGGGGTACTTC. It encodes CASSSEGPRGYF. V gene TRBV2 combines with J gene TRBJ2-5; D possibly uses TRBD1 or TRBD2 (5 bases each). The V end lost 5 bases, the J end lost 13 bases, and 17 bases lay between the germline ends. Germline V gene sequence: CDR1 SNHLY, CDR2 FYNNEI. CDR3 size: 12 residues.

This clonotype was counted at least ten times. The V and J genes are TRBV28 and TRBJ1-4, with D perhaps TRBD1 (6 bases). Germline values: CDR1 MDHEN, CDR2 SYDVKM. Trimming took 4 bases from V and 12 from J, leaving 18 bases between them. The CDR3 has 14 residues. The CDR3: CASSSRWSGGQLFF. In DNA, the CDR3 is TGTGCCAGCAGTTCTCGATGGTCGGGGGGCCAACTGTTTTTT.

On this clonotype itself: It may be a read error: a sequence one base away is much more abundant. The gene calls are TRBV28 and TRBJ1-4; weak D call: TRBD1 (6 bases). Germline assignment: CDR1 MDHEN and CDR2 SYDVKM. The CDR3 runs to 14 residues. The ends were cut back, 8 bases at V and 2 bases at J, with 12 bases in the middle. Here the CDR3 DNA reads TGTGCCAGCGGTTCGGGGGCGACTAATGAAAAACTGTTTTTT. It specifies CASGSGATNEKLFF.

This clonotype was counted many times. This chain connects TRBV27 to TRBJ2-7, with TRBD2 identical over 10 bases. V trimming: 2 bases; J trimming: 0 bases; junction bases outside the gene matches: 1. Germline CDR1 is MNHEY and CDR2 is SMNVEV (reference sequence). This CDR3 contains 15 residues. The CDR3 DNA sequence: TGTGCCAGCAGTTTAACTAGCGGGATCTCCTACGAGCAGTACTTC. Protein sequence: CASSLTSGISYEQYF.

As for this clonotype: A much larger clone differs from this one at a single base, so this may be a read error. V is TRBV7-6 and J is TRBJ2-1, with 8 bases identical to TRBD2. The CDR3 extends over 13 amino acids. The J segment lost 8 bases and the V segment lost 7 bases, leaving 7 bases of the junction unmatched. Germline CDR1 is SGHVS and CDR2 is FNYEAQ. CDR3 coding DNA: TGTGCCAGCACCGGGGGGGCTACCGATGAGCAGTTCTTC. Encoded protein: CASTGGATDEQFF.